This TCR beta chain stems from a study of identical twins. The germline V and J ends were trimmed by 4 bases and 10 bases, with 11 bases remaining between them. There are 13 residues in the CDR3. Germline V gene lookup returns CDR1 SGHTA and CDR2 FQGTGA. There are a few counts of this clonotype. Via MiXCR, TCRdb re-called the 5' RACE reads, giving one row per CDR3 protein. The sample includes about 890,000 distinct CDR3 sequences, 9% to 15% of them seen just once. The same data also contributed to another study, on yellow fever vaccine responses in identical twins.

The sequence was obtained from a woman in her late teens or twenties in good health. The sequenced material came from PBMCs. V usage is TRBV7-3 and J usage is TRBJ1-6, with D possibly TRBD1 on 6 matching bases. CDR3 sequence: CASSSGGESPLHF. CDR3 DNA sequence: TGTGCCAGCAGCTCGGGGGGCGAATCACCCCTCCACTTT.